Each of the 24 T cell receptor beta chains below was sequenced from the same sample in a study of Tregs in tolerant kidney transplant recipients. Mixed chimerism was transient after nonmyeloablative marrow transplants from related graft donors. The table came from immunoSEQ multiplex PCR; TCRdb's copy has only in-frame clones and leaves some out. In the table there are about 64,000 clones, over 75% of which are singletons. The specimen was CD4+ T cells from blood (PBMCs), collected 6 months after the transplant. All receptors derive from a human patient who received a combined kidney and bone marrow transplant. Part of the T cells may come from the graft donor.

The rearrangement joins TRBV5-1 to TRBJ2-5; maybe TRBD1 (6 bases). The CDR3 totals 13 residues. The germline V and J ends were trimmed by 1 base and 4 bases, with 8 bases remaining between them. Germline V gene sequence: CDR1 SGHRS, CDR2 YFSETQ. The CDR3 here is CASSLRRGETQYF. The CDR3 coding sequence is TGCGCCAGCAGCTTGCGCAGGGGAGAGACCCAGTACTTC.

As to this clone: Different DNA sequences within this sample yield the same CDR3. This chain uses TRBV27 with TRBJ2-7; possible D gene TRBD1, 5 bases. This CDR3 is built from 17 residues. Trimming took 8 bases from V and 2 from J, leaving 25 bases between them. Germline V gene data show CDR1 as MNHEY and CDR2 as SMNVEV (reference sequence). CDR3 bases: TGTGCCAGCTCGTACTATCCCCCCCGGCAGGGTCCCTACGAGCAGTACTTC. Its translation: CASSYYPPRQGPYEQYF.

The chain recombines TRBV29-1 with TRBJ2-7, with 10 bases lining up with TRBD2. Germline CDR1 SQVTM, CDR2 ANQGSEA. Trimming took 7 bases from V and 9 from J; bases not matched to a gene: 12. The CDR3 has 13 amino acids. DNA for the CDR3: TGCAGCGCGAGGGCTAGCGGGAGTCACGGGCAGTACTTC. Its translation: CSARASGSHGQYF.

CDR3 amino acids: CASSVRAYEQYF. The CDR3 nucleotides are TGTGCCAGCAGTGTCAGGGCATACGAGCAGTACTTC. The genes are TRBV28 and TRBJ2-7; tentatively, D is TRBD1 (5 bases). Germline CDR1 MDHEN, CDR2 SYDVKM. V lost 5 bases, J lost 4 bases, and 9 bases lay in between. The CDR3 contains 12 residues.

This clone was detected once. The chain uses TRBV28 and TRBJ2-7; the D gene is possibly TRBD2 (6 bases). V lost 3 bases, J lost 1 base, and 31 bases lay in between. Germline V gives CDR1 MDHEN, CDR2 SYDVKM. The CDR3 sequence is 21 residues long. CDR3 DNA: TGTGCCAGCAGTTTCCTAAGGGGACTTGCGGAAAGGCCAAACTATTCCTACGAGCAGTACTTC. Translation: CASSFLRGLAERPNYSYEQYF.

A word on this clone: At the DNA level, this CDR3 is encoded by other sequences in the same sample as well. The CDR3 loop is CASSPDRGWSPLHF. As DNA, the CDR3 is TGCGCCAGCAGCCCGGACAGGGGATGGTCCCCCCTCCACTTT. The rearrangement joins TRBV5-1 to TRBJ1-6; 9 nucleotides match TRBD1. This CDR3 spans 14 amino acids. Trimming took 4 bases from V and 13 from J; bases not matched to a gene: 9. CDR1 and CDR2 (germline): SGHRS, YFSETQ.

J is TRBJ2-7 and V is TRBV4-2, with 10 bases fitting TRBD1. The germline CDR1 and CDR2 sequences are LGHNA and YNFKEQ. V shed 1 base, J shed 5 bases, and the junction held 8 bases outside the gene matches. The CDR3 runs 16 residues. The CDR3, as DNA: TGTGCCAGCAGCCAAGTAGGGACAGGGGTTCCCCACGAGCAGTACTTC. Translated, it gives CASSQVGTGVPHEQYF.

The chain has TRBV7-9 and TRBJ2-7; 9 bases align to TRBD1. The CDR3 is 15 amino acids. In germline, CDR1 is SEHNR, CDR2 FQNEAQ (reference sequence). J was trimmed by 4 bases and V by 5 bases; bases with no gene match: 9. CDR3 nucleotides: TGTGCCAGCAGCCCCCTGGGACAGGGCTATTACGAGCAGTACTTC. It translates to CASSPLGQGYYEQYF.

The chain uses TRBV11-3 and TRBJ2-2; D remains ambiguous. V was cut by 3 bases and J by 4 bases, with 6 bases left in between. CDR3 length: 13 residues. The V gene's germline CDR1 is SGHNT and CDR2 YENEEA. This CDR3 reads CASSLAATGELFF. CDR3 nucleotide sequence: TGTGCCAGCAGCTTGGCGGCCACCGGGGAGCTGTTTTTT.

V usage is TRBV11-2 and J usage is TRBJ2-5, with TRBD2 matching over 7 bases. V shed 5 bases and J 3 bases; nucleotides not matched to a gene: 6. The CDR3 sequence is 14 residues long. The V gene's germline CDR1 is SGHAT and CDR2 FQNNGV. The CDR3 reads CASSQRGGEETQYF. The CDR3 DNA sequence: TGTGCCAGCAGCCAGCGCGGGGGTGAAGAGACCCAGTACTTC.

The V and J genes are TRBV7-2 and TRBJ1-4; 7 nucleotides match TRBD1. The junction had 0 bases not matched to a gene; V was cut back by 1 base and J by 1 base. The CDR3 totals 15 residues. Germline-derived CDR1 and CDR2 are SGHTA and FQGNSA. DNA for the CDR3: TGTGCCAGCAGCTTAGGGGACAGAACTAATGAAAAACTGTTTTTT. As protein: CASSLGDRTNEKLFF.

The V call is TRBV7-9, the J call TRBJ1-1; D not resolved. The CDR3 length is 16 residues. Germline V CDR1 and CDR2: SEHNR, FQNEAQ (reference sequence). V gave up 1 base and J gave up 0 bases, with 12 bases separating them. In nucleotides, the CDR3 is TGTGCCAGCAGCTTAGTGGAGGGCTATTTGAACACTGAAGCTTTCTTT. Its protein is CASSLVEGYLNTEAFF.

CDR3 loop: CASSPDSSSTDTQYF. CDR3 nucleotides: TGTGCCAGCAGCCCGGACAGTTCTAGCACAGATACGCAGTATTTT. The V call is TRBV7-2, the J call TRBJ2-3; D might be TRBD1 (6 bases). CDR1 and CDR2 from the germline V gene are SGHTA and FQGNSA. The V gene lost 5 bases and the J gene lost 0 bases, with 12 bases spanning the gap. The CDR3 loop spans 15 amino acids.

This clone was seen a handful of times. This chain joins TRBV11-3 and TRBJ2-5; 11 nucleotides match TRBD1. This CDR3 spans 15 amino acids. Losses at the gene ends were 5 bases for V and 5 bases for J; bases not matched to a gene: 7. Germline values: CDR1 SGHNT, CDR2 YENEEA. CDR3 sequence reads: CASSKRTGGDETQYF. CDR3 DNA: TGTGCCAGCAGCAAGAGGACAGGGGGCGATGAGACCCAGTACTTC. Together with reference TRBV11-3 and TRBJ2-5, the CDR3 gives the full variable domain: EAGVVQSPRYKIIEKKQPVAFWCNPISGHNTLYWYLQNLGQGPELLIRYENEEAVDDSQLPKDRFSAERLKGVDSTLKIQPAELGDSAVYLCASSKRTGGDETQYFGPGTRLLVL.

The V gene is TRBV18, the J gene TRBJ2-7; TRBD2 matches 11 bases. The J segment lost 7 bases and the V segment lost 4 bases, leaving 9 bases of the junction unmatched. This CDR3 is 15 amino acids long. Germline CDR1 KGHSH, CDR2 LQKENI. The CDR3 region is CASSHKTSGVREQYF. The CDR3 DNA follows: TGTGCCAGCTCACATAAGACTAGCGGGGTGCGGGAGCAGTACTTC.

The V call is TRBV21-1, the J call TRBJ2-7; the table's TRBD1 call for D was not verified on the DNA. TRBV21-1 is an annotated pseudogene. The length of the CDR3 is 14 residues. The CDR3 sequence is CASAGTASSYEQYF. The CDR3 coding sequence is TGTGCCAGTGCTGGGACAGCGAGCTCCTACGAGCAGTACTTC.

This clone appeared a single time. This chain links TRBV15 with TRBJ1-2; D gene uncertain. CDR3 size: 14 residues. Germline CDR1 LNHNV, CDR2 YYDKDF (reference sequence). The V gene lost 3 bases and the J gene lost 0 bases, with 8 bases spanning the gap. DNA for the CDR3: TGTGCCACCAGCAGTCGAGTCCCTAACTATGGCTACACCTTC. Its protein product is CATSSRVPNYGYTF.

The chain recombines TRBV7-3 with TRBJ1-3, with 10 bases aligning to TRBD1. Germline-derived CDR1 and CDR2 are SGHTA and FQGTGA. Trimming took 1 base from V and 4 from J; bases not matched to a gene: 4. There are 16 residues in the CDR3. The CDR3 loop is CASSLKDRGQGNTIYF. DNA for the CDR3: TGTGCCAGCAGCTTAAAAGACAGGGGGCAGGGAAACACCATATATTTT.

This sequence joins TRBV29-1 and TRBJ2-3, with 11 bases fitting TRBD2. V dropped 7 bases and J dropped 0; count of bases not matched to a gene: 3. CDR1 is SQVTM and CDR2 is ANQGSEA in the germline V gene. The CDR3 is 14 residues long. CDR3 protein: CSGGLADSTDTQYF. CDR3 nucleotide sequence: TGCAGCGGGGGACTAGCGGATAGCACAGATACGCAGTATTTT.

The chain uses TRBV7-9 and TRBJ2-2; 10 nucleotides agree with TRBD2. J gave up 6 bases and V 7 bases, and 11 bases lay outside the gene matches. The CDR3 has 16 residues. Germline V gene lookup returns CDR1 SEHNR and CDR2 FQNEAQ (reference sequence). The CDR3 bases are TGTGCCAGCACCCCACGATCTAGCGGGGGTCCCGGGGAGCTGTTTTTT. It codes for CASTPRSSGGPGELFF.

The J gene is TRBJ1-1, the V gene TRBV6-6, with 10 bases aligning to TRBD1. CDR3 length: 14 residues. J lost 6 bases, V lost 4 bases, and 5 bases had no gene match. Looked up from germline, CDR1 is MNHNY and CDR2 is SVGAGI (reference sequence). This chain's CDR3 is CASSWGQGRPEAFF. The CDR3 coding sequence is TGTGCCAGCAGTTGGGGACAGGGGAGACCTGAAGCTTTCTTT.

This chain joins TRBV6-5 and TRBJ2-3; 9 nucleotides line up with TRBD2. In germline, CDR1 is MNHEY, CDR2 SVGAGI. This CDR3 contains 16 residues. After removal of 0 bases from V and 2 bases from J, the junction contained 3 bases not matched to a gene. The CDR3 region has the DNA TGTGCCAGCAGTTACTCGGCGGGAGGGTTCACAGATACGCAGTATTTT. This codes for CASSYSAGGFTDTQYF.

This clone has only one observation. The chain has TRBV18 and TRBJ2-7; D not certain. Germline CDR1 is KGHSH and CDR2 is LQKENI. Trimming stripped 2 bases from V and 3 bases from J, with 8 bases between. This CDR3 contains 13 residues. DNA for the CDR3: TGTGCCAGCTCACCAAGTGGCCTCTACGAGCAGTACTTC. This translates into CASSPSGLYEQYF.

In its sample, this clone was seen once. This chain joins TRBV4-3 and TRBJ1-5; D is perhaps TRBD1 (5 bases). Germline-derived CDR1 and CDR2 are LGHNA and YSLEER. The CDR3 loop spans 15 amino acids. V was clipped by 3 bases and J by 6 bases, with 15 bases between them. This CDR3 reads CASSQRTGVGQPQHF. DNA of the CDR3: TGCGCCAGCAGCCAGAGGACGGGGGTCGGTCAGCCCCAGCATTTT.